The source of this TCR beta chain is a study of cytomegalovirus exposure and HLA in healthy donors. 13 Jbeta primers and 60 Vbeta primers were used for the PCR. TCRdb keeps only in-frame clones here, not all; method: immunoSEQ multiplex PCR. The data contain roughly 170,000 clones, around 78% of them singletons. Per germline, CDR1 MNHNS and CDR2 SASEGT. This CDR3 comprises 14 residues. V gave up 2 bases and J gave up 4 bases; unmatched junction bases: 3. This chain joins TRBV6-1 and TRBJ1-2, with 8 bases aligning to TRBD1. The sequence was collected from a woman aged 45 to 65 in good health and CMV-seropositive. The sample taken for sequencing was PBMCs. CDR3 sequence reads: CASSEQGAVYGYTF. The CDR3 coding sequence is TGTGCCAGCAGTGAACAGGGGGCGGTCTATGGCTACACCTTC.